The 13 T cell receptor beta chains presented below share a single source sample, sequenced in a study of Graves' ophthalmopathy and Graves' hyperthyroidism. Beta-chain TCR CDR3 regions were amplified from RNA transcripts. Investigators did first-round RT-PCR with HTBI primers, then second-round multiplex PCR. From the multiplex PCR reads, TCRdb called clonotypes with MiXCR, one entry per CDR3 protein. There are hundreds of thousands of distinct CDR3 sequences in the sample; 35% to 50% occur only once, and 44% lies in the top ten. The sample comprised peripheral blood. All receptors come from an adult man with Graves' ophthalmopathy.

This clonotype was counted ten times or more. The chain couples TRBV7-9 to TRBJ1-2; D ambiguous. Per germline, CDR1 SEHNR and CDR2 FQNEAQ (reference sequence). Trimming removed 5 bases at V and 4 bases at J, with 11 bases between. This CDR3 region has 13 residues. The CDR3 DNA is TGTGCCAGCAGCCCCCGGGGAGGCTATGGCTACACCTTC. This gives the protein CASSPRGGYGYTF.

The chain joins TRBV25-1 to TRBJ2-2; D remains unclear. In germline, CDR1 is MGHDK, CDR2 SYGVNS. This CDR3 region has 16 residues. Deletions cut 5 bases from V and 4 bases from J, with 17 bases between. CDR3 in DNA: TGTGCCAGCAGTTCCCTCGGGTCGGCAGGCACCGGGGAGCTGTTTTTT. This gives the protein CASSSLGSAGTGELFF.

The rearrangement uses TRBV7-2 and TRBJ1-6; tentatively, D is TRBD1 (6 bases). The V gene's germline CDR1 is SGHTA and CDR2 FQGNSA. The CDR3 is made up of 13 amino acids. The germline V and J ends were trimmed by 5 bases and 8 bases, with 10 bases remaining between them. CDR3 in DNA: TGTGCCAGCAGCGCTCCAGGGGATTCACCCCTCCACTTT. This codes for CASSAPGDSPLHF.

V and J are TRBV9 and TRBJ2-2, with 10 bases fitting TRBD1. Germline V gives CDR1 SGDLS, CDR2 YYNGEE. CDR3 length equals 18 residues. After removal of 4 bases from V and 0 bases from J, the junction contained 9 bases not matched to a gene. CDR3 sequence: CASSTRTGGEANTGELFF. The CDR3, as DNA: TGTGCCAGCAGCACGAGGACAGGGGGTGAAGCGAACACCGGGGAGCTGTTTTTT.

This clonotype has a single count. The chain has TRBV29-1 and TRBJ1-1, with no clear D. V was clipped by 0 bases and J by 2 bases, with 10 bases between them. CDR1 and CDR2 from the germline V gene are SQVTM and ANQGSEA. The CDR3 contains 14 residues. The CDR3 region has the DNA TGCAGCGTTGAAGAACCGCCTGGAAACACTGAAGCTTTCTTT. Translating gives CSVEEPPGNTEAFF.

The V and J genes are TRBV3-1 and TRBJ1-6; D uncertain. V dropped 1 base and J dropped 9 bases, with 10 bases sitting between them. Germline V gene sequence: CDR1 LGHDT, CDR2 YNNKEL (reference sequence). The CDR3 totals 14 residues. CDR3 residues: CASSQGVRFSPLHF. The CDR3 DNA follows: TGTGCCAGCAGCCAAGGTGTGAGATTTTCACCCCTCCACTTT.

V and J are TRBV20-1 and TRBJ1-5; D might be TRBD1 (6 bases). Trimming cost V 4 bases and J 5 bases, with 12 bases left between them. The germline gives CDR1 DFQATT, CDR2 SNEGSKA (reference sequence). CDR3 length equals 13 residues. The CDR3 reads CSANRERDQPQHF. The DNA for the CDR3 is TGCAGTGCTAACAGGGAAAGGGATCAGCCCCAGCATTTT.

This clonotype was recorded once. The chain combines TRBV7-9 with TRBJ1-2, with TRBD1 matching over 10 bases. The ends lost 4 bases at V and 1 base at J; junction bases unmatched: 6. Germline V gene sequence: CDR1 SEHNR, CDR2 FQNEAQ (reference sequence). This CDR3 contains 16 residues. This CDR3 reads CASSSPGQGNNYGYTF. The CDR3 bases are TGTGCCAGCAGCTCTCCGGGACAGGGGAATAACTATGGCTACACCTTC.

The chain has TRBV2 and TRBJ2-7; D unclear. Germline-derived CDR1 and CDR2 are SNHLY and FYNNEI. CDR3 length: 13 residues. Trimming removed 5 bases at V and 0 bases at J, with 8 bases between. The DNA of the CDR3 is TGTGCCAGCAGTCCGGACCTCTCCTACGAGCAGTACTTC. Encoded protein: CASSPDLSYEQYF.

In its sample, this clonotype was seen many times. This chain joins TRBV7-3 and TRBJ2-7; TRBD1 might be the D (6 bases). Trimming removed 5 bases from V and 0 bases from J, with 20 bases in between. Germline V gene data show CDR1 as SGHTA and CDR2 as FQGTGA. The CDR3 runs to 17 residues. CDR3 amino acids: CASSRKGDKYFSYEQYF. The CDR3 coding sequence is TGTGCCAGCAGCCGAAAGGGGGACAAATACTTCTCCTACGAGCAGTACTTC. Full variable domain (outside the CDR3, taken from reference TRBV7-3 and TRBJ2-7): GAGVSQTPSNKVTEKGKYVELRCDPISGHTALYWYRQSLGQGPEFLIYFQGTGAADDSGLPNDRFFAVRPEGSVSTLKIQRTERGDSAVYLCASSRKGDKYFSYEQYFGPGTRLTVT.

The chain recombines TRBV6-1 with TRBJ1-2; D is uncertain. The germline CDR1 and CDR2 sequences are MNHNS and SASEGT. The CDR3 is 15 amino acids. V was pared by 0 bases and J by 0 bases, with 8 bases between. The CDR3 DNA reads as TGTGCCAGCAGTGAAGCTAGGGTAGCTAACTATGGCTACACCTTC. Its translation: CASSEARVANYGYTF.

The CDR3 loop reads CASSRSGQGGGQPQQYF. Written as DNA, the CDR3 is TGCGCCAGCAGCAGATCAGGGCAGGGAGGGGGCCAGCCCCAGCAGTACTTC. J is TRBJ2-7 and V is TRBV10-2; D may match TRBD1 or TRBD2 (7 bases each). Germline V lookup: CDR1 WSHSY, CDR2 SAAADI. Between the trimmed V and J ends, which lost 6 bases and 8 bases, there was a span of 29 bases. The CDR3 sequence is 17 residues long.

This clonotype was counted a few times. DNA for the CDR3: TGCAGTGCTAGCGGACTAGCGTGGGGCTACGAGCAGTACTTC. Translating it yields CSASGLAWGYEQYF. The chain combines TRBV20-1 with TRBJ2-7; 9 bases line up with TRBD2. The germline CDR1 and CDR2 sequences are DFQATT and SNEGSKA (reference sequence). This CDR3 spans 14 amino acids. Germline trimming cut 3 bases from V and 3 bases from J; bases unmatched to any gene: 6.